These 23 T cell receptor beta chains were all obtained from the same sample, sequenced in a study of blood T cell repertoires in COVID-19. The assay was immunoSEQ multiplex PCR, and TCRdb's table has in-frame clones only and misses some. The sample yields over 200,000 clones, 70% to 90% seen once. Material: peripheral blood. The receptors were gathered from a woman aged 18-35 years who had recovered from COVID-19.

V usage is TRBV6-2 or TRBV6-3 and J usage is TRBJ2-7; 8 bases map to TRBD1. Germline V CDR1 and CDR2: MNHEY, SVGEGT. This CDR3 comprises 13 residues. V was pared by 6 bases and J by 7 bases, with 8 bases of the junction left unmatched. The chain's CDR3 is CASSGTGVPEQYF. Here the CDR3 DNA reads TGTGCCAGCAGCGGGACAGGCGTCCCTGAGCAGTACTTC.

The V and J genes are TRBV2 and TRBJ2-7, with 9 nucleotides matching TRBD2. This CDR3 contains 14 residues. V gave up 1 base and J gave up 7 bases; unmatched junction bases: 5. Looked up from germline, CDR1 is SNHLY and CDR2 is FYNNEI. CDR3 sequence reads: CASSEVAGGGEQYF. Written as DNA, the CDR3 is TGTGCCAGCAGTGAAGTGGCGGGAGGGGGGGAGCAGTACTTC.

The V gene is TRBV7-9, the J gene TRBJ1-2; no definite D call. The CDR3 runs 11 residues. Trimming stripped 7 bases from V and 7 bases from J, with 10 bases between. The germline V gene encodes CDR1 SEHNR and CDR2 FQNEAQ (reference sequence). CDR3 DNA sequence: TGTGCCAGCAATCCGGAGGTTGGCTACACCTTC. This gives the protein CASNPEVGYTF.

The chain combines TRBV7-9 with TRBJ1-1, with 10 bases identical to TRBD1. V was clipped by 5 bases and J by 4 bases; unmatched bases: 1. From germline, CDR1 is SEHNR and CDR2 FQNEAQ (reference sequence). The CDR3 consists of 13 residues. CDR3 DNA sequence: TGTGCCAGCAGCGGGACAGGGGTCACTGAAGCTTTCTTT. As protein: CASSGTGVTEAFF.

The chain uses TRBV7-6 and TRBJ1-1, with TRBD1 as a possible D gene (6 bases). The CDR3 has 15 residues. The V and J ends lost 4 bases and 0 bases respectively, with 12 bases between them. In germline, CDR1 is SGHVS, CDR2 FNYEAQ. CDR3 protein: CASSSYRAMNTEAFF. The DNA of the CDR3 is TGTGCCAGCAGCTCGTACAGGGCCATGAACACTGAAGCTTTCTTT.

This chain connects TRBV9 to TRBJ2-2, with D perhaps TRBD1 (5 bases). Germline V gives CDR1 SGDLS, CDR2 YYNGEE. The V and J ends lost 4 bases and 1 base respectively, with 8 bases between them. This CDR3 is 14 amino acids long. The CDR3 DNA follows: TGTGCCAGCAGCATCGGACAGAACACCGGGGAGCTGTTTTTT. Translating gives CASSIGQNTGELFF.

The J gene is TRBJ2-1, the V gene TRBV6-6; D not resolved. Germline CDR1 reads MNHNY; CDR2 reads SVGAGI (reference sequence). V lost 2 bases to trimming and J lost 5 bases, with 10 bases between them. This CDR3 region has 14 residues. The CDR3 loop reads CASSYKSLNNEQFF. The CDR3 DNA sequence: TGTGCCAGCAGTTACAAATCTCTTAACAATGAGCAGTTCTTC.

This clone has just a few counts. The chain is built from TRBV9 and TRBJ2-1; TRBD2 matches at 11 bases. This CDR3 is built from 15 residues. The germline CDR1 and CDR2 sequences are SGDLS and YYNGEE. Trimming cost V 4 bases and J 9 bases; bases outside gene matches: 9. For the CDR3, the DNA is TGTGCCAGCAGCTCCCGGACTAGCGGGTTCGGTGAGCAGTTCTTC. Amino acid sequence: CASSSRTSGFGEQFF.

This sequence joins TRBV7-6 and TRBJ2-2; TRBD2 aligns across 9 bases. The V gene's germline CDR1 is SGHVS and CDR2 FNYEAQ. The CDR3 contains 17 residues. V lost 2 bases to trimming and J lost 7 bases; unmatched junction nucleotides: 11. CDR3 DNA sequence: TGTGCCAGCAGCTTAAGCCTAGCGGGAAATGCTGGCGGGGAGCTGTTTTTT. It is translated as CASSLSLAGNAGGELFF.

The chain employs TRBV10-3 and TRBJ2-3, with TRBD2 matching over 10 bases. Germline V gene data show CDR1 as ENHRY and CDR2 as SYGVKD. V shed 8 bases and J 3 bases; nucleotides not matched to a gene: 11. The CDR3 loop spans 16 amino acids. The CDR3 is CAIAPSGRGGTDTQYF. The DNA of the CDR3 is TGTGCCATCGCTCCTAGCGGGAGAGGAGGGACAGATACGCAGTATTTT.

The CDR3 loop is CASSHDRAIPEAFF. CDR3 sequence (DNA): TGTGCCAGCAGCCACGACAGGGCAATCCCTGAAGCTTTCTTT. V and J are TRBV7-2 and TRBJ1-1; the match to TRBD1 covers 7 bases. Germline loops: CDR1 SGHTA, CDR2 FQGNSA. The junction had 9 bases not matched to a gene; V was cut back by 5 bases and J by 6 bases. The CDR3 has 14 residues.

The rearrangement joins TRBV13 to TRBJ2-5; D is possibly TRBD2 (5 bases). Trimming stripped 5 bases from V and 4 bases from J, with 17 bases between. CDR3 length: 15 amino acids. Germline lookup yields CDR1 PRHDT and CDR2 FYEKMQ (reference sequence). Here the CDR3 reads CASSDVGGGRETQYF. CDR3 bases: TGTGCCAGCAGCGACGTCGGCGGCGGGCGAGAGACCCAGTACTTC. Full variable domain (outside the CDR3, taken from reference TRBV13 and TRBJ2-5): AAGVIQSPRHLIKEKRETATLKCYPIPRHDTVYWYQQGPGQDPQFLISFYEKMQSDKGSIPDRFSAQQFSDYHSELNMSSLELGDSALYFCASSDVGGGRETQYFGPGTRLLVL.

This clone was seen a single time. The chain couples TRBV11-3 to TRBJ2-1; 7 bases agree with TRBD2. CDR3 length: 11 residues. The germline V gene encodes CDR1 SGHNT and CDR2 YENEEA. Germline trimming cut 5 bases from V and 9 bases from J; bases unmatched to any gene: 1. Written as DNA, the CDR3 is TGTGCCAGCAGCGCGGGAGTTGAGCAGTTCTTC. It yields the protein CASSAGVEQFF.

V usage is TRBV7-8 and J usage is TRBJ2-5; 7 nucleotides agree with TRBD1. The CDR3 runs to 15 residues. After removal of 5 bases from V and 2 bases from J, the junction contained 8 bases not matched to a gene. Germline V gene lookup returns CDR1 SGHVS and CDR2 FQNEAQ. CDR3 bases: TGTGCCAGCAGCAGAACGGGACAGATACAAGAGACCCAGTACTTC. It translates to CASSRTGQIQETQYF.

J is TRBJ1-2 and V is TRBV5-8, with D unresolved. V was shortened by 2 bases and J by 8 bases, with 22 bases between the two germline ends. Germline CDR1 SGHTS, CDR2 YDEGEE. This CDR3 has 16 amino acids. The chain's CDR3 is CASSFGLADGRYGYTF. CDR3 bases: TGTGCCAGCAGCTTTGGGTTGGCTGACGGCAGGTACGGCTACACCTTC.

This clone was seen a handful of times. The genes are TRBV10-1 and TRBJ2-3; D is undetermined. Germline V gene lookup returns CDR1 WNHNN and CDR2 SYGVQD (reference sequence). CDR3 length equals 14 residues. V dropped 4 bases and J dropped 2 bases, with 10 bases sitting between them. CDR3 residues: CASSVAANTDTQYF. In nucleotides, the CDR3 is TGCGCCAGCAGTGTGGCGGCGAACACAGATACGCAGTATTTT.

This clone was picked up one time. This chain connects TRBV30 to TRBJ2-1, with 11 bases lining up with TRBD2. CDR1 and CDR2 (germline): GTSNPN, SVGIG (reference sequence). V dropped 5 bases and J dropped 8; count of bases not matched to a gene: 8. This CDR3 region has 14 residues. CDR3 sequence (DNA): TGTGCCTGGGACACTAGCGGGAGTTGGTATGAGCAGTTCTTC. Translating it yields CAWDTSGSWYEQFF.

The V gene is TRBV4-3, the J gene TRBJ1-1, with 8 nucleotides matching TRBD1. The germline CDR1 and CDR2 sequences are LGHNA and YSLEER. J was trimmed by 4 bases and V by 1 base; bases with no gene match: 17. This CDR3 comprises 19 residues. In nucleotides, the CDR3 is TGCGCCAGCAGCCAAGCGTGGCCCACCGAAACAGGGGGGGGCACTGAAGCTTTCTTT. Amino acid sequence: CASSQAWPTETGGGTEAFF.

The chain is built from TRBV2 and TRBJ1-1, with 7 bases identical to TRBD1. Germline trimming cut 5 bases from V and 2 bases from J; bases unmatched to any gene: 5. Germline V gene data show CDR1 as SNHLY and CDR2 as FYNNEI. CDR3 size: 14 residues. The CDR3 loop reads CASSISGGNTEAFF. For the CDR3, the DNA is TGTGCCAGCAGTATATCAGGGGGTAACACTGAAGCTTTCTTT.

This chain connects TRBV18 to TRBJ2-1, with 10 nucleotides matching TRBD2. Germline V gene lookup returns CDR1 KGHSH and CDR2 LQKENI. The CDR3 covers 15 residues. V gave up 5 bases and J gave up 4 bases; unmatched junction bases: 5. CDR3 sequence: CASSSGLAVYNEQFF. The CDR3 DNA sequence: TGTGCCAGCTCATCCGGACTAGCGGTGTACAATGAGCAGTTCTTC.

This clone was counted between two and nine times. The chain is built from TRBV2 and TRBJ1-1, with TRBD1 matching over 8 bases. Germline values: CDR1 SNHLY, CDR2 FYNNEI. Trimming took 6 bases from V and 1 from J; bases not matched to a gene: 1. This CDR3 comprises 13 residues. The CDR3 is CASRGQANTEAFF. The CDR3, as DNA: TGTGCCAGCAGGGGACAGGCGAACACTGAAGCTTTCTTT.

The chain joins TRBV9 to TRBJ1-3, with TRBD1 matching 8 bases. The V segment lost 1 base and the J segment 1 base; nucleotides outside the gene matches: 4. The germline V gene has CDR1 SGDLS and CDR2 YYNGEE. The CDR3 sequence is 16 residues long. Here the CDR3 reads CASSVTGGPSGNTIYF. CDR3 coding DNA: TGTGCCAGCAGCGTAACAGGGGGACCTTCTGGAAACACCATATATTTT.

V usage is TRBV6-5 and J usage is TRBJ1-2; 10 bases line up with TRBD1. The germline V gene encodes CDR1 MNHEY and CDR2 SVGAGI. The CDR3 is 16 amino acids. The ends lost 2 bases at V and 8 bases at J; junction bases unmatched: 11. The CDR3 is CASSYGTGAAVGGYTF. The CDR3 DNA reads as TGTGCCAGCAGTTACGGGACAGGGGCCGCGGTAGGAGGCTACACCTTC.